This T cell receptor (beta chain) came from a study of siplizumab effects on memory and regulatory T cells. Findings of the study overall: Naive T cells looked more diverse than memory cells, and they looked like major contributors to the alloresponse. Suppressive activity of Tregs proliferating in siplizumab cultures remained unconfirmed.

Assay: immunoSEQ multiplex PCR; the TCRdb copy retains only in-frame clones and omits some. The table shows 45,000 to 60,000 clones, with about 90% occurring only once. A remark on this clone: The antigen remains undetermined.

Material for sequencing was naive CD8+ T cells sorted from blood. The receptor comes from a human donor in good health.

Here the CDR3 reads CASSLSGTAGETQYF. The CDR3 nucleotides read TGTGCCAGTAGTCTCTCCGGGACCGCTGGGGAAACCCAGTACTTC. This chain links TRBV19 with TRBJ2-5, with D perhaps given as TRBD1 or TRBD2 (5 bases each). Deletions cut 5 bases from V and 8 bases from J, with 21 bases between. The length of the CDR3 is 15 residues. Germline CDR1 LNHDA, CDR2 SQIVND (reference sequence).